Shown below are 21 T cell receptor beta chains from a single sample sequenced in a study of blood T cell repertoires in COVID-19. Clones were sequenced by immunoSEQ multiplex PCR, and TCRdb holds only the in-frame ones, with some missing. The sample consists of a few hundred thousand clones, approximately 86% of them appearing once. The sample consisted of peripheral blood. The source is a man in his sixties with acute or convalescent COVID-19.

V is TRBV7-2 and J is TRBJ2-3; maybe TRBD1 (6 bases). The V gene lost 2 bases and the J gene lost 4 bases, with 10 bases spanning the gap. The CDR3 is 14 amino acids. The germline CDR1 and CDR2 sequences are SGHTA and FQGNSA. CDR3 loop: CASSLYGGPDTQYF. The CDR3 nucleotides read TGTGCCAGCAGCTTATATGGGGGCCCAGATACGCAGTATTTT.

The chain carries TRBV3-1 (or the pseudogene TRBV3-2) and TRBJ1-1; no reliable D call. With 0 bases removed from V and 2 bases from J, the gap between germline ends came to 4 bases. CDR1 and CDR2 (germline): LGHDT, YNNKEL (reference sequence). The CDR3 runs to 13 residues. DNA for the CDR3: TGTGCCAGCAGCCAAGATCTAAACACTGAAGCTTTCTTT. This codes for CASSQDLNTEAFF.

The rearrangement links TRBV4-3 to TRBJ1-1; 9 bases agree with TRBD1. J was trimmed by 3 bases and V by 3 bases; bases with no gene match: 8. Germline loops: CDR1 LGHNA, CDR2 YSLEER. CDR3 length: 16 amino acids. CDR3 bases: TGCGCCAGCAGCCAGCGACAGGGGGTTGGGGACACTGAAGCTTTCTTT. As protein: CASSQRQGVGDTEAFF.

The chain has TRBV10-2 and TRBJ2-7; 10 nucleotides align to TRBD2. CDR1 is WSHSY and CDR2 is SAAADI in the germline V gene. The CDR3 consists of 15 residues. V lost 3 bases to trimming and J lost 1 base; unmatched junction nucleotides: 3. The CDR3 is CASSDLAGVSYEQYF. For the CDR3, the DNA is TGCGCCAGCAGTGATCTAGCGGGGGTTTCCTACGAGCAGTACTTC.

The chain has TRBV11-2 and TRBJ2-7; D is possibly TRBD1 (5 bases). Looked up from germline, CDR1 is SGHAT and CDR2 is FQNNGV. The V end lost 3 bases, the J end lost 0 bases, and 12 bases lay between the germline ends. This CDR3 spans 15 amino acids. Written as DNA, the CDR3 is TGTGCCAGCAGCTTTCAGGCAGGGCTCTCCTACGAGCAGTACTTC. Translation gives CASSFQAGLSYEQYF. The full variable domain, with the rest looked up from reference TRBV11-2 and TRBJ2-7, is EAGVAQSPRYKIIEKRQSVAFWCNPISGHATLYWYQQILGQGPKLLIQFQNNGVVDDSQLPKDRFSAERLKGVDSTLKIQPAKLEDSAVYLCASSFQAGLSYEQYFGPGTRLTVT.

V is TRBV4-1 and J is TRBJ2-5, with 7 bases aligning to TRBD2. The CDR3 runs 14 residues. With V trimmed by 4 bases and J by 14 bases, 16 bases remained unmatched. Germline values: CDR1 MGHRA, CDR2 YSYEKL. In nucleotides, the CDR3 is TGCGCCAGCAGCCCCCCAAGGGACTACATAAGTCCATACTTC. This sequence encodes CASSPPRDYISPYF.

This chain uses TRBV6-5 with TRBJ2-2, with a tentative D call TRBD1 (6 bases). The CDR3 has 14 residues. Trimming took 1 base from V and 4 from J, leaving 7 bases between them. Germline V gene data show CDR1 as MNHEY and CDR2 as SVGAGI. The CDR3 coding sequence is TGTGCCAGCAGTTACTTGACAGGCACCGGGGAGCTGTTTTTT. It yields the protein CASSYLTGTGELFF.

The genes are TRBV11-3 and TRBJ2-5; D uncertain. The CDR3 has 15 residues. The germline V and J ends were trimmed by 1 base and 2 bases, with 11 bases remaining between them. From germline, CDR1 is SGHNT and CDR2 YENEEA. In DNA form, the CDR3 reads TGTGCCAGCAGCTTAGGCAATAGCAGACAAGAGACCCAGTACTTC. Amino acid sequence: CASSLGNSRQETQYF.

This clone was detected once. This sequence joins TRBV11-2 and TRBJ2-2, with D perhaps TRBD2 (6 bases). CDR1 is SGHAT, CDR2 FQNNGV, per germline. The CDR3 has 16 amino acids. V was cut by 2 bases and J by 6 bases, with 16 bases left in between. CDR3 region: CASSLRQGGPSGELFF. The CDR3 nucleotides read TGTGCCAGCAGCTTACGGCAGGGAGGTCCGTCCGGGGAGCTGTTTTTT.

CDR3 sequence (DNA): TGTGCCACCAGTGGCGGGGGGGCCAGAGATACGCAGTATTTT. Translating it yields CATSGGGARDTQYF. The rearrangement uses TRBV24-1 and TRBJ2-3, with 9 bases that match TRBD2. Germline V lookup: CDR1 KGHDR, CDR2 SFDVKD. Germline trimming cut 5 bases from V and 5 bases from J; bases unmatched to any gene: 4. The CDR3 has 14 amino acids.

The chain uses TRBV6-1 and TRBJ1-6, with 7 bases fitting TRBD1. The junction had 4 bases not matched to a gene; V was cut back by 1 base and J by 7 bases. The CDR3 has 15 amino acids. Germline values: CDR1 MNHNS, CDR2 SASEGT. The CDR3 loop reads CASSEEGARNSPLHF. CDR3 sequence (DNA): TGTGCCAGCAGTGAAGAGGGGGCGCGGAATTCACCCCTCCACTTT.

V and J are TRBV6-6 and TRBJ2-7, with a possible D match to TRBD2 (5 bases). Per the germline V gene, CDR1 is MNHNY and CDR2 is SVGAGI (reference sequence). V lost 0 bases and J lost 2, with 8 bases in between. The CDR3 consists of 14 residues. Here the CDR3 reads CASSYSSGAYEQYF. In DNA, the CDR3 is TGTGCCAGCAGTTACTCGAGCGGAGCCTACGAGCAGTACTTC.

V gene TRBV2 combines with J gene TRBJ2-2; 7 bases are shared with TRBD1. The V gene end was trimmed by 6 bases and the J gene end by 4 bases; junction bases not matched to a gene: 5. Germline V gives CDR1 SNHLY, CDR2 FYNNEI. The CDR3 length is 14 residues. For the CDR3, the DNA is TGTGCCAGCAGGGCGACAGGGCCCACCGGGGAGCTGTTTTTT. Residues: CASRATGPTGELFF.

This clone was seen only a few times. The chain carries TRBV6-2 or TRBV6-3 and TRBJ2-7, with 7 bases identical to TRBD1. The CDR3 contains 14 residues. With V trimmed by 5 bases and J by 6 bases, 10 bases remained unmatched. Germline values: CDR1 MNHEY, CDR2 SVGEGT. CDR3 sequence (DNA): TGTGCCAGCAGTAAACAGGGGTTCGGAGGCGAGCAGTACTTC. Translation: CASSKQGFGGEQYF.

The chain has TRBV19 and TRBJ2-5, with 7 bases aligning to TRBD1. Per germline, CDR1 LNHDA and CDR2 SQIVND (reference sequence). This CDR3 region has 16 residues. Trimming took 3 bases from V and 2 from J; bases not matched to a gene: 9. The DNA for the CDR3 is TGTGCCAGTAGTATCCGACAGGGTAGGGAACAAGAGACCCAGTACTTC. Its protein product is CASSIRQGREQETQYF.

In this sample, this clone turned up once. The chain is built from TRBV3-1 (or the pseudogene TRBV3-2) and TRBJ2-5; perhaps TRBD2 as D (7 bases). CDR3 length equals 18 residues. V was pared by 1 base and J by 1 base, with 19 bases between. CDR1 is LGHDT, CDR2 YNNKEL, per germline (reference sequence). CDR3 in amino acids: CASSQGLGGQGSQETQYF. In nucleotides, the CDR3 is TGTGCCAGCAGCCAAGGACTGGGAGGGCAGGGGAGCCAAGAGACCCAGTACTTC.

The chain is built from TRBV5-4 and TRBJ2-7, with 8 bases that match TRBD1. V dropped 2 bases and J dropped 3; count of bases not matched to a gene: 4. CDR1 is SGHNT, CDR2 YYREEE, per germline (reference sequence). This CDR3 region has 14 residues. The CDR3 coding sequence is TGTGCCAGCAGCTTCGGACAGGGCGGCTACGAGCAGTACTTC. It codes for CASSFGQGGYEQYF.

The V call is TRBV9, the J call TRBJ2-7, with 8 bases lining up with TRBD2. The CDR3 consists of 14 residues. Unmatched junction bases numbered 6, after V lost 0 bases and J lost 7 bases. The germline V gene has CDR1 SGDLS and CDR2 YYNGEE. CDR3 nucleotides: TGTGCCAGCAGCGTAGCGGGGGGGCCGAGGGAGCAGTACTTC. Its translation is CASSVAGGPREQYF. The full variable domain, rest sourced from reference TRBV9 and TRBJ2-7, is DSGVTQTPKHLITATGQRVTLRCSPRSGDLSVYWYQQSLDQGLQFLIQYYNGEERAKGNILERFSAQQFPDLHSELNLSSLELGDSALYFCASSVAGGPREQYFGPGTRLTVT.

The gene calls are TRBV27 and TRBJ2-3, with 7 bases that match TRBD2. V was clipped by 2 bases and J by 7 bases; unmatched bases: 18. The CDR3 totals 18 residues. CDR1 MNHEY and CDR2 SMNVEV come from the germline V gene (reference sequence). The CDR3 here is CASSLIIGRDYGINTQYF. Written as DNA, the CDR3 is TGTGCCAGCAGTTTAATAATAGGCCGGGACTATGGAATTAATACGCAGTATTTT.

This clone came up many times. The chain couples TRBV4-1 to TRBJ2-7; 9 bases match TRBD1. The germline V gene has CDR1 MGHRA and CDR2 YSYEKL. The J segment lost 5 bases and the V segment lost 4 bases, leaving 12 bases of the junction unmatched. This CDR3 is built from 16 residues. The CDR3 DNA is TGCGCCAGCAGCCCATACTTGGGGACAGGGAACCACGAGCAGTACTTC. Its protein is CASSPYLGTGNHEQYF.

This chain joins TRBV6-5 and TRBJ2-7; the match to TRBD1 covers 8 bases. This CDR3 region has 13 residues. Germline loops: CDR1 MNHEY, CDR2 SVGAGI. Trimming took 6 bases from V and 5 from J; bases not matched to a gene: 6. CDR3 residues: CASRRTGLDEQYF. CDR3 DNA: TGTGCCAGCAGACGGACAGGGTTAGACGAGCAGTACTTC.